The 30 T cell receptor beta chains presented below share a single source sample, sequenced in a study of cytomegalovirus exposure and HLA in healthy donors. The PCR had 60 Vbeta and 13 Jbeta primers. Measured with immunoSEQ multiplex PCR; TCRdb has only the in-frame clones, and not every one. The sample includes about 100,000 clones, about 70% of them seen just once. The sequencing input was PBMCs. All receptors come from a man aged 50 to 59 in good health and CMV-seropositive.

The genes are TRBV19 and TRBJ2-4, with D tentatively TRBD2 (6 bases). V dropped 6 bases and J dropped 8 bases, with 17 bases sitting between them. Looked up from germline, CDR1 is LNHDA and CDR2 is SQIVND (reference sequence). CDR3 length: 14 amino acids. The CDR3 is CASRSAEGRDIQYF. In DNA form, the CDR3 reads TGTGCCAGTAGATCCGCGGAGGGCCGGGACATTCAGTACTTC. Looking up the rest from reference TRBV19 and TRBJ2-4 gives the full variable domain: DGGITQSPKYLFRKEGQNVTLSCEQNLNHDAMYWYRQDPGQGLRLIYYSQIVNDFQKGDIAEGYSVSREKKESFPLTVTSAQKNPTAFYLCASRSAEGRDIQYFGAGTRLSVL.

Worth noting for this clone: Germline is not matched at one junction end, which may reflect a read error. This chain uses TRBV2 with TRBJ1-6; 8 bases agree with TRBD1. Germline loops: CDR1 SNHLY, CDR2 FYNNEI. The CDR3 is 15 residues long. The CDR3 DNA reads TGTGCCGGCAGCCCGGGACAGGCGAATAATTCACCCCTCCACTTT. Translation gives CAGSPGQANNSPLHF.

The rearrangement joins TRBV2 to TRBJ2-2; TRBD1 matches 7 bases. Germline V CDR1 and CDR2: SNHLY, FYNNEI. There are 17 residues in the CDR3. V lost 4 bases, J lost 3 bases, and 11 bases stayed unmatched. CDR3 sequence: CASSAGVRGKYTGELFF. DNA of the CDR3: TGTGCCAGCAGTGCTGGGGTCAGGGGGAAGTACACCGGGGAGCTGTTTTTT.

The chain carries TRBV12-5 and TRBJ2-5; TRBD2 matches 13 bases. The end of the DNA fits TRBJ2-7 better, so the J call may be wrong. CDR1 and CDR2 (germline): LGHNT, FRNRAP. This CDR3 is 15 amino acids long. Here the CDR3 reads CASARTSGGHYEQYF. The CDR3 region has the DNA TGTGCTAGTGCCCGGACTAGCGGGGGCCACTACGAGCAGTACTTC.

This clone came up once. The V and J genes are TRBV30 and TRBJ2-3; 8 nucleotides match TRBD2. CDR3 length: 15 amino acids. The V gene end was trimmed by 3 bases and the J gene end by 5 bases; junction bases not matched to a gene: 10. Germline CDR1 and CDR2: GTSNPN and SVGIG (reference sequence). This chain's CDR3 is CAWRPRGGAGDTQYF. The DNA of the CDR3 is TGTGCCTGGAGACCTCGGGGGGGCGCAGGAGATACGCAGTATTTT.

This chain uses TRBV7-8 with TRBJ2-5; TRBD2 is a possible D gene (6 bases). TRBJ2-7 explains the end of the DNA better; the J call may be wrong. The CDR3 contains 17 residues. CDR1 SGHVS and CDR2 FQNEAQ come from the germline V gene. CDR3 DNA: TGTGCCAGCAGCAACGGGCCAGCGGGCGCCTCGACGTACGAGCAGTACTTC. Translating gives CASSNGPAGASTYEQYF.

The V gene is TRBV2, the J gene TRBJ1-2; D might be TRBD1 (5 bases). The CDR3 length is 15 residues. Trimming took off 6 bases at V and 4 bases at J, with 18 bases between the two ends. Germline values: CDR1 SNHLY, CDR2 FYNNEI. The CDR3 DNA is TGTGCCAGCAGAATTACAGGAGATTCCTTCTATGGCTACACCTTC. Its protein product is CASRITGDSFYGYTF.

The chain recombines TRBV6-5 with TRBJ2-3; TRBD2 might be the D (6 bases). The germline V and J ends were trimmed by 11 bases and 0 bases, with 12 bases remaining between them. The CDR3 length is 13 residues. From germline, CDR1 is MNHEY and CDR2 SVGAGI. The CDR3 loop is CAARTTSTDTQYF. The CDR3 DNA follows: TGTGCCGCCCGGACTACTAGCACAGATACGCAGTATTTT.

The gene calls are TRBV29-1 and TRBJ2-1, with D tentatively TRBD2 (7 bases). The V end was cut by 6 bases, the J end by 12 bases, with 12 bases between. Germline V gives CDR1 SQVTM, CDR2 ANQGSEA. This CDR3 has 10 amino acids. The CDR3 sequence is CSVARGGQFF. Here the CDR3 DNA reads TGCAGCGTGGCGAGGGGGGGGCAGTTCTTC.

V usage is TRBV12-5 and J usage is TRBJ2-5; possible D gene TRBD1, 5 bases. There are 13 residues in the CDR3. The germline V gene has CDR1 LGHNT and CDR2 FRNRAP. V was cut by 7 bases and J by 0 bases, with 9 bases left in between. The CDR3 sequence: CASASTDQETQYF. CDR3 nucleotides: TGTGCTAGTGCCTCGACAGACCAAGAGACCCAGTACTTC.

The chain couples TRBV27 to TRBJ2-3; D is uncertain. Trimming left V 6 bases short and J 2 bases short, with 15 bases between. The CDR3 is made up of 15 amino acids. Germline V gene lookup returns CDR1 MNHEY and CDR2 SMNVEV (reference sequence). The CDR3 DNA sequence: TGTGCCAGCAGATATGACGGAGAGTTCACAGATACGCAGTATTTT. Translation gives CASRYDGEFTDTQYF.

The V call is TRBV5-1, the J call TRBJ2-1; 9 nucleotides match TRBD1. Unmatched junction bases numbered 12, after V lost 1 base and J lost 7 bases. The CDR3 contains 17 residues. Germline loops: CDR1 SGHRS, CDR2 YFSETQ. CDR3 sequence (DNA): TGCGCCAGCAGCTTGCTCCCTAAAGGGACAGGGATAAATGAGCAGTTCTTC. Amino acids: CASSLLPKGTGINEQFF.

This clone was recorded a few times. The rearrangement uses TRBV5-4 and TRBJ1-1; TRBD1 aligns across 7 bases. Germline V gene lookup returns CDR1 SGHNT and CDR2 YYREEE (reference sequence). V trimming: 0 bases; J trimming: 4 bases; junction bases outside the gene matches: 3. CDR3 size: 14 residues. CDR3 region: CASSLGNRGTEAFF. CDR3 bases: TGTGCCAGCAGCTTGGGAAACAGGGGCACTGAAGCTTTCTTT.

This clone turned up a few times. The J gene is TRBJ1-4, the V gene TRBV6-5, with D unresolved. This CDR3 contains 13 residues. Germline V lookup: CDR1 MNHEY, CDR2 SVGAGI. The ends were cut back, 6 bases at V and 5 bases at J, with 10 bases in the middle. CDR3 in amino acids: CASRRRENEKLFF. The CDR3 DNA is TGTGCCAGCAGACGAAGAGAGAATGAAAAACTGTTTTTT.

This chain joins TRBV27 and TRBJ1-2; possible D gene TRBD1, 5 bases. Trimming stripped 2 bases from V and 3 bases from J, with 10 bases between. The CDR3 totals 14 residues. Germline V CDR1 and CDR2: MNHEY, SMNVEV (reference sequence). CDR3 region: CASSLRARDYGYTF. CDR3 nucleotides: TGTGCCAGCAGTTTAAGGGCCAGGGACTATGGCTACACCTTC.

CDR3 sequence reads: CASSGGLPSYEQYF. For the CDR3, the DNA is TGTGCCAGCAGCGGAGGGCTCCCATCCTACGAGCAGTACTTC. This chain links TRBV9 with TRBJ2-7; TRBD2 is a possible D gene (5 bases). V gave up 3 bases and J gave up 1 base, with 11 bases separating them. CDR3 length: 14 residues. Per germline, CDR1 SGDLS and CDR2 YYNGEE.

The genes are TRBV5-5 and TRBJ1-6; 7 positions agree with TRBD1. Per germline, CDR1 SGHKS and CDR2 YYEKEE (reference sequence). V gave up 4 bases and J gave up 4 bases; unmatched junction bases: 5. CDR3 length: 15 amino acids. The CDR3 DNA reads TGTGCCAGCAGCGTCGGGACAGCGTATAATTCACCCCTCCACTTT. Protein: CASSVGTAYNSPLHF.

The chain couples TRBV6-1 to TRBJ1-4; no definite D call. This CDR3 comprises 15 residues. Germline values: CDR1 MNHNS, CDR2 SASEGT. Trimming pared 3 bases from V and 5 bases from J, leaving 13 bases between. The CDR3: CASSEIGGGNEKLFF. Written as DNA, the CDR3 is TGTGCCAGCAGTGAGATAGGAGGAGGGAATGAAAAACTGTTTTTT.

V gene TRBV5-1 combines with J gene TRBJ2-5, with D tentatively TRBD2 (6 bases). This CDR3 is 15 amino acids long. CDR1 is SGHRS and CDR2 is YFSETQ in the germline V gene. Trimming pared 5 bases from V and 2 bases from J, leaving 16 bases between. The CDR3 reads CASRRDGGPQETQYF. For the CDR3, the DNA is TGCGCCAGCAGGCGGGACGGCGGGCCTCAAGAGACCCAGTACTTC.

The chain recombines TRBV6-1 with TRBJ2-7; 7 positions agree with TRBD1. Germline CDR1 MNHNS, CDR2 SASEGT. The CDR3 loop spans 14 amino acids. The junction had 6 bases not matched to a gene; V was cut back by 4 bases and J by 3 bases. The CDR3 DNA reads TGTGCCAGCAGTGTCCCTGACAGGGTCTACGAGCAGTACTTC. Protein: CASSVPDRVYEQYF.

This clone was counted ten times or more. The chain uses TRBV19 and TRBJ1-1, with a possible D match to TRBD1 (5 bases). Germline V lookup: CDR1 LNHDA, CDR2 SQIVND (reference sequence). The CDR3 totals 15 residues. Deletions cut 3 bases from V and 2 bases from J, with 13 bases between. CDR3 region: CASSMWGGANTEAFF. The CDR3 DNA reads as TGTGCCAGTAGTATGTGGGGAGGGGCCAACACTGAAGCTTTCTTT.

The chain couples TRBV5-5 to TRBJ2-1; TRBD2 matches at 11 bases. Germline loops: CDR1 SGHKS, CDR2 YYEKEE (reference sequence). The CDR3 sequence is 14 residues long. The V gene end was trimmed by 5 bases and the J gene end by 5 bases; junction bases not matched to a gene: 3. The chain's CDR3 is CASRLGLADNEQFF. CDR3 sequence (DNA): TGTGCCAGCAGGCTGGGACTAGCGGACAATGAGCAGTTCTTC.

This clone was recorded many times. The rearrangement links TRBV5-8 to TRBJ2-1, with D perhaps matching TRBD2 (5 bases). CDR1 is SGHTS and CDR2 is YDEGEE in the germline V gene. The CDR3 runs 15 residues. V was trimmed by 3 bases and J by 2 bases, leaving 12 bases between them. CDR3 DNA: TGTGCCAGCAGCTGGACGGGGTACACCTACAATGAGCAGTTCTTC. Its protein product is CASSWTGYTYNEQFF.

The sample holds a few counts of this clone. The chain joins TRBV6-1 to TRBJ1-2; unclear D gene. CDR3 length: 13 amino acids. Trimming stripped 8 bases from V and 0 bases from J, with 10 bases between. Germline CDR1 is MNHNS and CDR2 is SASEGT. The CDR3 DNA reads TGTGCCAGCCAGGAGGATCCTAACTATGGCTACACCTTC. This codes for CASQEDPNYGYTF.

The rearrangement links TRBV5-1 to TRBJ1-2; D gene uncertain. The CDR3 covers 14 residues. V was trimmed by 0 bases and J by 4 bases, leaving 10 bases between them. Germline V CDR1 and CDR2: SGHRS, YFSETQ. CDR3 nucleotide sequence: TGCGCCAGCAGCTTGGCGAAGGGAGGCTATGGCTACACCTTC. The encoded protein is CASSLAKGGYGYTF.

V is TRBV18 and J is TRBJ1-1; D is ambiguous. CDR1 and CDR2 from the germline V gene are KGHSH and LQKENI. Trimming cost V 3 bases and J 0 bases, with 11 bases left between them. CDR3 length equals 15 residues. The CDR3 protein is CASSPTEGVNTEAFF. DNA of the CDR3: TGTGCCAGCTCACCCACGGAGGGAGTGAACACTGAAGCTTTCTTT.

This clone was counted between two and nine times. V is TRBV6-1 and J is TRBJ2-7; possible D gene TRBD1, 6 bases. Germline V gene data show CDR1 as MNHNS and CDR2 as SASEGT. V lost 6 bases to trimming and J lost 5 bases, with 14 bases between them. The CDR3 extends over 13 amino acids. CDR3 loop: CASRSQGPHEQYF. The CDR3 coding sequence is TGTGCCAGCAGATCGCAGGGGCCCCACGAGCAGTACTTC.

J is TRBJ2-1 and V is TRBV9; 7 positions agree with TRBD1. Germline V gene lookup returns CDR1 SGDLS and CDR2 YYNGEE. V shed 0 bases, J shed 2 bases, and the junction held 5 bases outside the gene matches. The CDR3 is 16 amino acids. This chain's CDR3 is CASSVVGQTTYNEQFF. CDR3 coding DNA: TGTGCCAGCAGCGTAGTGGGACAGACGACCTACAATGAGCAGTTCTTC.

The J gene is TRBJ2-1, the V gene TRBV10-1; tentative D call: TRBD2 (6 bases). V lost 0 bases to trimming and J lost 3 bases, with 12 bases between them. Germline values: CDR1 WNHNN, CDR2 SYGVQD (reference sequence). This CDR3 has 16 residues. The CDR3, as DNA: TGCGCCAGCAGTGAGTCGGCGACTAGGGGCTACAATGAGCAGTTCTTC. Translation: CASSESATRGYNEQFF.

The gene calls are TRBV5-1 and TRBJ2-5; D is perhaps TRBD2 (5 bases). The CDR3 has 14 amino acids. V lost 1 base and J 5 bases, leaving 12 bases between the germline ends. In germline, CDR1 is SGHRS, CDR2 YFSETQ. The DNA of the CDR3 is TGCGCCAGCAGCTTGACCGGACCGGGGGAGACCCAGTACTTC. Protein sequence: CASSLTGPGETQYF.